The text below deals with one T cell receptor beta chain. Its antigen remains unknown. Germline V gene sequence: CDR1 SGHRS, CDR2 YFSETQ. Trimming stripped 5 bases from V and 2 bases from J, with 7 bases between. The CDR3 contains 12 residues. The data originate from a study of yellow fever vaccine responses in identical twins. Study results and limitations: Reportedly, twins showed a vaccine T cell response that looked partly convergent and partly personalized.

Each CDR3 protein gets one entry after TCRdb re-called the RT-PCR reads with MiXCR. The sample contains approximately 3,000 distinct CDR3 sequences, 70% to 90% of which appear only once. The material sequenced was T cells from blood (PBMCs), unsorted or a sorted subset (not recorded which), taken before or after yellow fever vaccination (not recorded which). The chain is built from TRBV5-1 and TRBJ1-1; unclear D gene. This TCR was recovered from a woman aged 18 to 35 who received the yellow fever vaccine. This CDR3 reads CASRDGNTEAFF. CDR3 nucleotides: TGCGCCAGCAGGGACGGCAACACTGAAGCTTTCTTT.